Each of the 15 T cell receptor beta chains below was sequenced from the same sample in a study of T cells in Graves' hyperthyroidism and ophthalmopathy. The source material, RNA transcripts, was used to amplify TCR beta CDR3 regions. The HTBI set primed first-round TCR CDR3 RT-PCR. TCRdb reanalysed the multiplex PCR reads using MiXCR and keeps one entry per CDR3 protein. The sample includes approximately 600,000 distinct CDR3 sequences, approximately 15% of them seen just once. Sequenced material: blood. The receptors stem from a woman in her late teens or twenties with Graves' ophthalmopathy.

This clonotype was observed many times. This sequence joins TRBV11-1 and TRBJ2-7; 7 bases are a match to TRBD1. J was trimmed by 3 bases and V by 5 bases; bases with no gene match: 7. CDR1 and CDR2 (germline): SGHAT, FQDESV (reference sequence). This CDR3 is built from 14 residues. In nucleotides, the CDR3 is TGTGCCAGCAGCCTGTACAGGGGTGTCTACGAGCAGTACTTC. This sequence encodes CASSLYRGVYEQYF.

Comments on this clonotype: A much bigger clone sits one base away, suggesting this may be a read error. In this CDR3 the conserved last residue, phenylalanine or tryptophan, is missing, so a read error is likely. The chain employs TRBV7-3 and TRBJ2-1; 14 bases are shared with TRBD2. V dropped 2 bases and J dropped 3; count of bases not matched to a gene: 3. The CDR3 length is 17 residues. In germline, CDR1 is SGHTA, CDR2 FQGTGA. The CDR3 bases are TGTGCCAGCAGCTTAGGGACTAGCGGGAGAGACTACAATGAGCAGTTCCTC. Its protein product is CASSLGTSGRDYNEQFL.

This clonotype has a count of ten or more. The chain joins TRBV7-2 to TRBJ1-2; weak D call: TRBD1 (5 bases). V lost 0 bases to trimming and J lost 3 bases, with 14 bases between them. Germline V gene lookup returns CDR1 SGHTA and CDR2 FQGNSA. The CDR3 spans 16 residues. The CDR3 spells CASSLAMKGRYYGYTF. CDR3 coding DNA: TGTGCCAGCAGCTTAGCGATGAAGGGGCGCTACTATGGCTACACCTTC.

This clonotype came up many times. The gene calls are TRBV27 and TRBJ1-3; D may be TRBD1 (6 bases). Germline-derived CDR1 and CDR2 are MNHEY and SMNVEV (reference sequence). V gave up 5 bases and J gave up 4 bases, with 15 bases separating them. The CDR3 runs 15 residues. The CDR3 region has the DNA TGTGCCAGCAGTCCATCTGGACAGCAAGGAAACACCATATATTTT. The encoded protein is CASSPSGQQGNTIYF.

This clonotype was found many times. The chain recombines TRBV11-3 with TRBJ2-1; D gene unclear. The CDR3 spans 15 residues. Germline CDR1 reads SGHNT; CDR2 reads YENEEA. V lost 5 bases to trimming and J lost 2 bases, with 13 bases between them. CDR3 sequence (DNA): TGTGCCAGCAGCCCAGATTCATATACCTACAATGAGCAGTTCTTC. Protein sequence: CASSPDSYTYNEQFF.

The V and J genes are TRBV25-1 and TRBJ2-1, with a weak D call TRBD2 (6 bases). CDR1 is MGHDK, CDR2 SYGVNS, per germline. V dropped 4 bases and J dropped 8 bases, with 12 bases sitting between them. The CDR3 totals 13 residues. CDR3 region: CASSVGGTDEQFF. The DNA of the CDR3 is TGTGCCAGCAGTGTGGGGGGAACGGATGAGCAGTTCTTC. Together with reference TRBV25-1 and TRBJ2-1, the CDR3 gives the full variable domain: EADIYQTPRYLVIGTGKKITLECSQTMGHDKMYWYQQDPGMELHLIHYSYGVNSTEKGDLSSESTVSRIRTEHFPLTLESARPSHTSQYLCASSVGGTDEQFFGPGTRLTVL.

In its sample, this clonotype was seen a few times. J is TRBJ1-1 and V is TRBV6-4; D is ambiguous. The germline V gene has CDR1 MRHNA and CDR2 SNTAGT. V dropped 3 bases and J dropped 5 bases, with 19 bases sitting between them. The CDR3 has 16 residues. The CDR3 here is CASSENSGRRGTEAFF. The CDR3 DNA follows: TGTGCCAGCAGTGAAAACTCTGGCAGGCGGGGTACTGAAGCTTTCTTT.

Many counts were recorded for this clonotype. The chain carries TRBV2 and TRBJ1-5; 7 bases line up with TRBD1. CDR3 length: 13 residues. V lost 4 bases to trimming and J lost 11 bases; unmatched junction nucleotides: 8. Germline CDR1 is SNHLY and CDR2 is FYNNEI. The CDR3 sequence is CASSGDSRGAQHF. The CDR3 DNA reads TGTGCCAGCAGTGGGGACAGCCGAGGTGCCCAGCATTTT. The whole variable domain, remainder taken from reference TRBV2 and TRBJ1-5, is EPEVTQTPSHQVTQMGQEVILRCVPISNHLYFYWYRQILGQKVEFLVSFYNNEISEKSEIFDDQFSVERPDGSNFTLKIRSTKLEDSAMYFCASSGDSRGAQHFGDGTRLSIL.

This clonotype was observed at least ten times. V and J are TRBV18 and TRBJ1-5; D perhaps matches TRBD1 (5 bases). CDR3 size: 16 residues. CDR1 KGHSH and CDR2 LQKENI come from the germline V gene. The germline V and J ends were trimmed by 1 base and 2 bases, with 12 bases remaining between them. The CDR3 protein is CASSPRGPGGNQPQHF. The CDR3 coding sequence is TGTGCCAGCTCACCACGGGGCCCTGGCGGCAATCAGCCCCAGCATTTT. The variable domain in full, with the rest retrieved from reference TRBV18 and TRBJ1-5, is NAGVMQNPRHLVRRRGQEARLRCSPMKGHSHVYWYRQLPEEGLKFMVYLQKENIIDESGMPKERFSAEFPKEGPSILRIQQVVRGDSAAYFCASSPRGPGGNQPQHFGDGTRLSIL.

This clonotype has ten or more counts. This sequence joins TRBV12-3 or TRBV12-4 and TRBJ1-2; no definite D call. The CDR3 is made up of 9 amino acids. The V end lost 5 bases, the J end lost 10 bases, and 5 bases lay between the germline ends. For the CDR3, the DNA is TGTGCCAGCAGTCCGCCCTACACCTTC. Protein: CASSPPYTF.

This clonotype was detected ten times or more. V usage is TRBV28 and J usage is TRBJ2-4; 11 bases are a match to TRBD1. The trim removed 8 bases at V and 1 base at J, leaving 10 bases unmatched. This CDR3 spans 17 amino acids. The germline V gene has CDR1 MDHEN and CDR2 SYDVKM. The CDR3 region is CASGGQGAEVAKNIQYF. In nucleotides, the CDR3 is TGTGCCAGCGGTGGACAGGGGGCGGAGGTGGCCAAAAACATTCAGTACTTC.

This clonotype was observed many times. This chain links TRBV12-3 or TRBV12-4 with TRBJ2-5; 8 bases are a match to TRBD2. V trimming: 6 bases; J trimming: 9 bases; junction bases outside the gene matches: 9. This CDR3 is 13 amino acids long. The CDR3 bases are TGTGCCAGCAGCCAGACTAGCGCTAAGGCCCAGTACTTC. It encodes CASSQTSAKAQYF.

At least ten counts were recorded for this clonotype. The chain couples TRBV19 to TRBJ2-7; 9 nucleotides match TRBD1. V lost 4 bases and J lost 4; bases outside the gene matches: 5. Germline loops: CDR1 LNHDA, CDR2 SQIVND (reference sequence). The CDR3 covers 14 residues. This CDR3 reads CASSTGTGLYEQYF. The CDR3 DNA sequence: TGTGCCAGTAGTACCGGGACAGGGTTGTACGAGCAGTACTTC.

This clonotype was observed at least ten times. The chain is built from TRBV29-1 and TRBJ2-5; a weak D match, TRBD2 (7 bases). The length of the CDR3 is 15 residues. Trimming cost V 4 bases and J 0 bases, with 15 bases left between them. Germline V gene lookup returns CDR1 SQVTM and CDR2 ANQGSEA. The CDR3 reads CSVGNGGGDQETQYF. The CDR3 DNA sequence: TGCAGCGTTGGAAATGGGGGGGGCGACCAAGAGACCCAGTACTTC.

A note on this clonotype: This may arise from a read error, as a much more abundant clone is one base away. In DNA form, the CDR3 reads TGTGCCAGCAGTCCCACAGGGGACAATGGCTACACCTTC. Residues: CASSPTGDNGYTF. The V gene is TRBV28, the J gene TRBJ1-2; 7 bases are a match to TRBD1. The V gene's germline CDR1 is MDHEN and CDR2 SYDVKM. The ends lost 5 bases at V and 6 bases at J; junction bases unmatched: 6. This CDR3 comprises 13 residues.